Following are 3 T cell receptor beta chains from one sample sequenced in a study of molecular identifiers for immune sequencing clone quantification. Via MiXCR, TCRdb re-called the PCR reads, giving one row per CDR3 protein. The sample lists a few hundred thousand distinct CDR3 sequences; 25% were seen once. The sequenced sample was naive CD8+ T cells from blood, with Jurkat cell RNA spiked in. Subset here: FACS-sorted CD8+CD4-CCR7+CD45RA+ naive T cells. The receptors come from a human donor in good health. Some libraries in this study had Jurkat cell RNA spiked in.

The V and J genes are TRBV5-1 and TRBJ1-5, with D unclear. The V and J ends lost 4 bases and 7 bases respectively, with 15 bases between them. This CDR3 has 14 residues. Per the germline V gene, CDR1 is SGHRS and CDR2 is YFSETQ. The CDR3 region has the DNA TGCGCCAGCAGCCCCTCAGAAGCCATACAGCCCCAGCATTTT. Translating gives CASSPSEAIQPQHF.

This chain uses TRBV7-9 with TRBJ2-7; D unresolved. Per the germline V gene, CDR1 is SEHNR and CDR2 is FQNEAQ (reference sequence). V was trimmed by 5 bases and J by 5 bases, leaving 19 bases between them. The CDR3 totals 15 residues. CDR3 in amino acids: CASSPQGSSLDEQYF. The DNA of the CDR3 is TGTGCCAGCAGCCCTCAAGGGTCCTCCCTTGACGAGCAGTACTTC.

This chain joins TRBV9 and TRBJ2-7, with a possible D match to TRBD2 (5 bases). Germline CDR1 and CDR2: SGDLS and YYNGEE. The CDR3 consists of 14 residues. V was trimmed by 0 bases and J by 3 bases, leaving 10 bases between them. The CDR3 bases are TGTGCCAGCAGCGTAGTCGACCGGGGCTACGAGCAGTACTTC. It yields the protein CASSVVDRGYEQYF.